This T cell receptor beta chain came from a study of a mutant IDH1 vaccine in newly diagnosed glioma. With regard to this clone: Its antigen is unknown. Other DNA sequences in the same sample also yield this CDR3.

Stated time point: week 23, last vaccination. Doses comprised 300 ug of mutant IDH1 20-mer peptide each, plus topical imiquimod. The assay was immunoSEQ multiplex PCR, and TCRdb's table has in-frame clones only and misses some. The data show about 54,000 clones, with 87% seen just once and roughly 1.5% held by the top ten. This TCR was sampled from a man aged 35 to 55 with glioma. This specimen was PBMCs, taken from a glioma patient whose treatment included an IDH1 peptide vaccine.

The chain's CDR3 is CASSEGLNTGELFF. As DNA, the CDR3 is TGTGCCAGCAGTGAGGGACTTAACACCGGGGAGCTGTTTTTT. This chain links TRBV6-4 with TRBJ2-2; D is possibly TRBD2 (6 bases). The CDR3 loop spans 14 amino acids. V dropped 3 bases and J dropped 2 bases, with 7 bases sitting between them. Looked up from germline, CDR1 is MRHNA and CDR2 is SNTAGT.